These T cell receptor beta chains were read from a single sample in a study of blood T cell repertoires in COVID-19. The assay was immunoSEQ multiplex PCR, and TCRdb's table has in-frame clones only and misses some. Altogether tens of thousands of clones are present, around 93% being singletons, with the ten largest covering about 2.3%. The material sequenced was peripheral blood. The origin of the receptors is a human donor with active COVID-19. The donor label of this sample is uncertain. The CDR3 runs from the conserved cysteine through the conserved F or W. The size field is filled for only some rows; it gives once, few, many or a size class.

clone_size	j_call	v_call	cdr3_aa
NA	TRBJ2-5	TRBV6-5	CASSSERVGLTETQYF
NA	TRBJ1-4	TRBV18	CASSRDIVQLATNEKLFF
NA	TRBJ1-5	TRBV28	CASSPGDFSNQPQHF
NA	TRBJ2-7	TRBV9	CASSVGTGGEQYF
NA	TRBJ1-6	TRBV19	CASSWTGGDSPLHF
NA	TRBJ2-3	TRBV3-1/TRBV3-2	CASSQGTGQGVDTQYF
NA	TRBJ1-2	TRBV27	CASSPAQGNYGYTF
NA	TRBJ2-7	TRBV5-1	CASTPSLGSQGEQYF
NA	TRBJ2-1	TRBV5-1	CASHLRTGDNEQFF
NA	TRBJ2-5	TRBV5-4	CASSQPGQGAETQYF
NA	TRBJ1-1	TRBV6-6	CASSLFRGMNTEAFF
NA	TRBJ2-7	TRBV28	CASSPPGQGAYEQYF
few	TRBJ2-5	TRBV19	CARHPSGTQYF
NA	TRBJ1-6	TRBV27	CASSFGGTPNSPLHF
NA	TRBJ2-1	TRBV19	CASTRLAGGLNSYNEQFF
once	TRBJ2-1	TRBV28	CASSSAGQGYNEQFF
NA	TRBJ1-5	TRBV19	CASSQGAGSNQPQHF
NA	TRBJ2-2	TRBV6-7	CASSYSLDRGPEGELFF
NA	TRBJ1-1	TRBV6-5	CASRPGQMNTEAFF
NA	TRBJ1-3	TRBV6-5	CAITAGVLGNTIYF
NA	TRBJ1-5	TRBV2	CASYGGYSNQPQHF
NA	TRBJ1-1	TRBV7-9	CASGGGPRNTEAFF
NA	TRBJ1-1	TRBV7-2	CASSPGLPTGAFF
NA	TRBJ2-2	TRBV7-3	CASSLRGDSGELFF